This TCR beta chain is from a study of cytomegalovirus exposure and HLA in healthy donors. The V segment lost 5 bases and the J segment 7 bases; nucleotides outside the gene matches: 11. CDR3 length equals 16 residues. Looked up from germline, CDR1 is SGHVS and CDR2 is FNYEAQ. Both 60 Vbeta primers and 13 Jbeta primers went into the PCR. The table came from immunoSEQ multiplex PCR; TCRdb's copy has only in-frame clones and leaves some out. Among more than 130,000 clones listed, around 77% were seen once. The sample consisted of PBMCs. The clonotype comes from a woman in her forties or fifties in good health and CMV-seronegative. The rearrangement joins TRBV7-6 to TRBJ1-6; 7 bases align to TRBD1. Here the CDR3 reads CASSEATGWPNSPLHF. The CDR3 bases are TGTGCCAGCAGCGAAGCGACAGGGTGGCCCAATTCACCCCTCCACTTT.